The rows below give T cell receptor beta chains drawn from one sample of a study of blood T cell repertoires in COVID-19. This table comes from immunoSEQ multiplex PCR, and its TCRdb copy is limited to in-frame clones, with some not included. This table has almost 500,000 clones, about 85% appearing once. Sequenced input: PBMCs or T cells enriched from blood (not recorded which). These receptors were taken from a woman aged 55-70 years who had recovered from COVID-19. Both conserved end residues are part of each CDR3. The D gene is left open where the match is weak. Clone size is not always given. Where it is, it says once, few, many or a class for expanded clones.

j_gene: TRBJ2-1
abundance: NA
d_gene: TRBD1
v_gene: TRBV7-8
CDR3nt: TGTGCCAGCAGCTTTGCCCGGGACAGGGGATATGAGCAGTTCTTC
CDR3aa: CASSFARDRGYEQFF

j_gene: TRBJ1-4
abundance: NA
d_gene: NA
v_gene: TRBV7-2
CDR3nt: TGTGCCAGCAGGCCGGGACAAAGGGAGGGAAAACTGTTTTTT
CDR3aa: CASRPGQREGKLFF

j_gene: TRBJ2-3
abundance: NA
d_gene: TRBD1
v_gene: TRBV10-1
CDR3nt: TGCGCCAGCAGTCTAACAGGGGGCACAGATACGCAGTATTTT
CDR3aa: CASSLTGGTDTQYF

j_gene: TRBJ2-2
abundance: few
d_gene: NA
v_gene: TRBV6-5
CDR3nt: TGTGCCAGCCAGGTGCGGGACACCGGGGAGCTGTTTTTT
CDR3aa: CASQVRDTGELFF

j_gene: TRBJ1-2
abundance: once
d_gene: NA
v_gene: TRBV9
CDR3nt: TGTGCCAGCAGCGTAGTGAGCTTCGGAGGAGGCTACACCTTC
CDR3aa: CASSVVSFGGGYTF

j_gene: TRBJ1-3
abundance: NA
d_gene: NA
v_gene: TRBV29-1
CDR3nt: TGCAGCGTCACGACAGGTTCTGGAAACACCATATATTTT
CDR3aa: CSVTTGSGNTIYF

j_gene: TRBJ2-5
abundance: NA
d_gene: TRBD2
v_gene: TRBV5-4
CDR3nt: TGTGCCAGCAAACCGGGTCTGGCTAGCGGGGGCCAAGAGACCCAGTACTTC
CDR3aa: CASKPGLASGGQETQYF

j_gene: TRBJ1-4
abundance: once
d_gene: NA
v_gene: TRBV6-4
CDR3nt: TGTGCCAGCACTAAAGGGGAACGGGAAAAACTGTTTTTT
CDR3aa: CASTKGEREKLFF

j_gene: TRBJ2-1
abundance: NA
d_gene: TRBD2
v_gene: TRBV4-1
CDR3nt: TGCGCCAGCAGCCAAGGGCGGGGGGGCAGTGAGCAGTTCTTC
CDR3aa: CASSQGRGGSEQFF

j_gene: TRBJ1-4
abundance: NA
d_gene: NA
v_gene: TRBV4-2
CDR3nt: TGTGCCAGCAGCCAAGTCATTGTTAGTGGAGCAACTAATGAAAAACTGTTTTTT
CDR3aa: CASSQVIVSGATNEKLFF

j_gene: TRBJ1-6
abundance: few
d_gene: NA
v_gene: TRBV19
CDR3nt: TGTGCCTCGCGTCAAATCAATTCACCCCTCCACTTT
CDR3aa: CASRQINSPLHF

j_gene: TRBJ2-5
abundance: NA
d_gene: TRBD1
v_gene: TRBV5-6
CDR3nt: TGTGCCAGCAGCCCTCGACAGGGTGGTCCCCAGTACTTC
CDR3aa: CASSPRQGGPQYF

j_gene: TRBJ1-1
abundance: NA
d_gene: TRBD1
v_gene: TRBV29-1
CDR3nt: TGCAGCGTCCGGACAGGGGCAAACACTGAAGCTTTCTTT
CDR3aa: CSVRTGANTEAFF

j_gene: TRBJ1-1
abundance: NA
d_gene: NA
v_gene: TRBV11-2
CDR3nt: TGTGCCAGCAGCTTCGGGGGAGTGGGAGCTTTCTTT
CDR3aa: CASSFGGVGAFF

j_gene: TRBJ2-5
abundance: NA
d_gene: NA
v_gene: TRBV7-9
CDR3nt: TGTGCCAGCAGCTTATTCGGCCAGGGGGGAAGGGTAGAGACCCAGTACTTC
CDR3aa: CASSLFGQGGRVETQYF

j_gene: TRBJ1-5
abundance: NA
d_gene: NA
v_gene: TRBV2
CDR3nt: TGTGCCAGCAGTGAATCATTATCGGGACAGCCCCAGCATTTT
CDR3aa: CASSESLSGQPQHF

j_gene: TRBJ1-2
abundance: NA
d_gene: TRBD1
v_gene: TRBV11-3
CDR3nt: TGTGCCAGCAGCTTATCGCTGGGGGGGGACAGGGTAAACTATGGCTACACCTTC
CDR3aa: CASSLSLGGDRVNYGYTF

j_gene: TRBJ1-1
abundance: NA
d_gene: TRBD1
v_gene: TRBV2
CDR3nt: TGTGCCAGCAGTGGGACAGGCGGGAACACTGAAGCTTTCTTT
CDR3aa: CASSGTGGNTEAFF

j_gene: TRBJ2-3
abundance: NA
d_gene: TRBD1
v_gene: TRBV5-1
CDR3nt: TGCGCCAGCAGCTACAGGGGGCTGGGCACAGATACGCAGTATTTT
CDR3aa: CASSYRGLGTDTQYF

j_gene: TRBJ2-1
abundance: NA
d_gene: NA
v_gene: TRBV5-5
CDR3nt: TGTGCCAGCAGCTTGGTTTCTGGAGATGAGCAGTTCTTC
CDR3aa: CASSLVSGDEQFF

j_gene: TRBJ1-1
abundance: NA
d_gene: TRBD1
v_gene: TRBV5-1
CDR3nt: TGCGCCAGCAGCTTAGACCCGGGACAGCGTGAAGCTTTCTTT
CDR3aa: CASSLDPGQREAFF

j_gene: TRBJ2-5
abundance: NA
d_gene: NA
v_gene: TRBV29-1
CDR3nt: TGCAGCGTTGGGTCAGCGCAAGAGACCCAGTACTTC
CDR3aa: CSVGSAQETQYF

j_gene: TRBJ1-2
abundance: NA
d_gene: TRBD1
v_gene: TRBV25-1
CDR3nt: TGTGCCAGCAGGGGGGACAGGGGCGATGGCTACACCTTC
CDR3aa: CASRGDRGDGYTF

j_gene: TRBJ1-1
abundance: once
d_gene: TRBD1
v_gene: TRBV5-1
CDR3nt: TGCGCCAGCAACCGGGACAGGGGGCGAGGCACTGAAGCTTTCTTT
CDR3aa: CASNRDRGRGTEAFF

j_gene: TRBJ1-5
abundance: few
d_gene: NA
v_gene: TRBV9
CDR3nt: TGTGCCAGCAGCTCAGGGTTCAATCAGCCCCAGCATTTT
CDR3aa: CASSSGFNQPQHF

j_gene: TRBJ1-6
abundance: NA
d_gene: TRBD1
v_gene: TRBV6-5
CDR3nt: TGTGCCAGCATTTACGACAGGGCAAATTATAATTCACCCCTCCACTTT
CDR3aa: CASIYDRANYNSPLHF

j_gene: TRBJ2-3
abundance: NA
d_gene: TRBD2
v_gene: TRBV2
CDR3nt: TGTGCCAGCAGTGTGGCGGGGGGTCCTCTTTCCACAGATACGCAGTATTTT
CDR3aa: CASSVAGGPLSTDTQYF

j_gene: TRBJ2-7
abundance: NA
d_gene: NA
v_gene: TRBV5-6
CDR3nt: TGTGCCAGCAGCTTGGGGGGAGGCTACGAGCAGTACTTC
CDR3aa: CASSLGGGYEQYF